This T cell receptor (beta chain) was retrieved from a study of blood T cell repertoires in COVID-19. As for the study in general: Donors in the United States, Italy and Spain gave samples during acute or convalescent COVID-19.

Between the trimmed V and J ends, which lost 1 base and 5 bases, there was a span of 11 bases. There are 14 residues in the CDR3. Germline CDR1 and CDR2: SGHVS and FNYEAQ. Per the authors' pipeline: Amplification with reference gene primers provided the estimates of nucleated cell counts. Sequenced by immunoSEQ multiplex PCR; TCRdb stores in-frame clones only, minus some. V and J calls and clone size are as listed in that table; D and trimming were resolved from the DNA. The data hold 20,000 to 25,000 clones, with 80% observed a single time. The sample was peripheral blood. V gene TRBV7-6 combines with J gene TRBJ2-5; tentatively, D is TRBD2 (6 bases). This receptor was taken from a man aged 55 to 70 with active COVID-19. The CDR3 region is CASSLGLGFETQYF. The CDR3, as DNA: TGTGCCAGCAGCTTAGGACTAGGGTTTGAGACCCAGTACTTC.